This entry lists 20 T cell receptor beta chains sequenced from one sample in a study of identical twins (dated by TCRdb to between 2015 and 2016). Library creation used 5' RACE. Reads for this sample came from an Illumina HiSeq 2000. In TCRdb, the public reads were trimmed at Q25 with fastp and aligned with MiXCR, with productive beta chains retained. Merged by CDR3 protein, the rows form single entries marked with the most common genes and DNA. The sample profile shows 460,000 or so distinct CDR3 sequences; 12% to 15% of them were found once. About 0.54% of the sample is in the top ten clones. The same data also went into a second study, on yellow fever vaccine responses in identical twins.

The sample comprised CD4+ T cells sorted from blood. These receptors all come from a woman aged 18-29 years in good health.

The chain carries TRBV28 and TRBJ2-2; D call uncertain. CDR1 and CDR2 from the germline V gene are MDHEN and SYDVKM. The V end was cut by 2 bases, the J end by 4 bases, with 11 bases between. This CDR3 is 15 amino acids long. CDR3 amino acids: CASSLQGIGTGELFF. In DNA, the CDR3 is TGTGCCAGCAGTTTACAAGGGATTGGCACCGGGGAGCTGTTTTTT.

The chain has TRBV29-1 and TRBJ2-7; 8 nucleotides agree with TRBD2. Germline CDR1 and CDR2: SQVTM and ANQGSEA. The V and J ends lost 8 bases and 5 bases, in that order; junction bases with no gene match: 11. The length of the CDR3 is 13 residues. CDR3 region: CSTPGLGIDEQYF. The DNA of the CDR3 is TGCAGCACCCCGGGACTAGGTATCGACGAGCAGTACTTC.

In its sample, this clonotype was seen a few times. The chain has TRBV15 and TRBJ2-4; D unclear. Looked up from germline, CDR1 is LNHNV and CDR2 is YYDKDF (reference sequence). The CDR3 has 15 amino acids. With 0 bases removed from V and 0 bases from J, the gap between germline ends came to 6 bases. The CDR3 region has the DNA TGTGCCACCAGCAGAGATAGGGCAGCCAAAAACATTCAGTACTTC. Amino acids: CATSRDRAAKNIQYF.

The V gene is TRBV12-3 or TRBV12-4, the J gene TRBJ2-7; perhaps TRBD2 as D (6 bases). This CDR3 is built from 16 residues. Trimming stripped 3 bases from V and 2 bases from J, with 17 bases between. The CDR3 protein is CASSLSFGGNTYEQYF. In nucleotides, the CDR3 is TGTGCCAGCAGTTTGAGTTTTGGCGGGAATACCTACGAGCAGTACTTC.

The V gene is TRBV2, the J gene TRBJ1-5; a possible D gene is TRBD1 (6 bases). This CDR3 has 15 amino acids. With 1 base removed from V and 0 bases from J, the gap between germline ends came to 7 bases. CDR1 is SNHLY, CDR2 FYNNEI, per germline. The CDR3 nucleotides are TGTGCCAGCAGTGAAGAGGGGGATAGCAATCAGCCCCAGCATTTT. Its protein is CASSEEGDSNQPQHF.

This clonotype was seen more than once but under ten times. This sequence joins TRBV6-5 and TRBJ1-1, with TRBD1 matching 7 bases. The CDR3 has 15 amino acids. V trimming: 2 bases; J trimming: 4 bases; junction bases outside the gene matches: 7. From germline, CDR1 is MNHEY and CDR2 SVGAGI. CDR3 DNA sequence: TGTGCCAGCAGTTACGGGAGTCCAGGGGGCACTGAAGCTTTCTTT. Its protein product is CASSYGSPGGTEAFF.

The chain recombines TRBV3-1 with TRBJ1-4, with D hard to call. V gave up 4 bases and J gave up 5 bases, with 8 bases separating them. This CDR3 has 13 residues. Looked up from germline, CDR1 is LGHDT and CDR2 is YNNKEL (reference sequence). The CDR3 loop reads CASSRSSNEKLFF. The CDR3 DNA reads TGTGCCAGCAGCCGGAGTTCAAATGAAAAACTGTTTTTT.

This clonotype was detected only a few times. The chain joins TRBV29-1 to TRBJ2-1, with 10 nucleotides matching TRBD1. With 7 bases clipped from V and 1 base from J, the junction kept 7 bases outside the gene matches. The CDR3 length is 15 residues. Germline lookup yields CDR1 SQVTM and CDR2 ANQGSEA. The CDR3 coding sequence is TGCAGCGGGTGGGACAGGGGACTATCCTACAATGAGCAGTTCTTC. It is translated as CSGWDRGLSYNEQFF.

This clonotype has just a few counts. This chain uses TRBV7-2 with TRBJ2-1, with 8 bases that match TRBD2. Germline V gene lookup returns CDR1 SGHTA and CDR2 FQGNSA. The ends lost 5 bases at V and 4 bases at J; junction bases unmatched: 7. The CDR3 totals 15 residues. CDR3 sequence reads: CASSRIAGPYNEQFF. In DNA form, the CDR3 reads TGTGCCAGCAGCCGTATAGCGGGGCCATACAATGAGCAGTTCTTC. Using reference TRBV7-2 and TRBJ2-1 for the parts outside the CDR3, the full variable domain is GAGVSQSPSNKVTEKGKDVELRCDPISGHTALYWYRQSLGQGLEFLIYFQGNSAPDKSGLPSDRFSAERTGGSVSTLTIQRTQQEDSAVYLCASSRIAGPYNEQFFGPGTRLTVL.

This clonotype was detected a few times. V usage is TRBV5-4 and J usage is TRBJ2-1; D perhaps matches TRBD1 (5 bases). Germline V gene data show CDR1 as SGHNT and CDR2 as YYREEE (reference sequence). V was shortened by 4 bases and J by 0 bases, with 17 bases between the two germline ends. The CDR3 consists of 17 residues. The CDR3: CASSLNPGFLSYNEQFF. CDR3 sequence (DNA): TGTGCCAGCAGCCTAAATCCAGGGTTCCTCTCCTACAATGAGCAGTTCTTC.

In its sample, this clonotype was seen a few times. The chain uses TRBV20-1 and TRBJ1-5; unclear D gene. The CDR3 consists of 12 residues. V lost 3 bases, J lost 4 bases, and 7 bases lay in between. Germline CDR1 is DFQATT and CDR2 is SNEGSKA (reference sequence). The CDR3 DNA follows: TGCAGTGCTAGTACCCAGAATCAGCCCCAGCATTTT. Translating it yields CSASTQNQPQHF.

This clonotype was seen more than once but under ten times. The junction shows a germline mismatch at one end, possibly a read error. This chain uses TRBV10-3 with TRBJ2-1, with TRBD2 identical over 9 bases. The CDR3 loop spans 13 amino acids. Germline CDR1 ENHRY, CDR2 SYGVKD. CDR3 nucleotides: TGTGCCCTCAGGAGCGGGGGGTACAATGAGCAGTTCTTC. It codes for CALRSGGYNEQFF.

This clonotype was found a few times. The chain joins TRBV15 to TRBJ1-4; 7 bases align to TRBD1. Losses at the gene ends were 4 bases for V and 8 bases for J; bases not matched to a gene: 10. The CDR3 spans 15 residues. In germline, CDR1 is LNHNV, CDR2 YYDKDF (reference sequence). The CDR3 DNA sequence: TGTGCCACCAGCAATGAACAGGGGAGATACGAAAAACTGTTTTTT. Amino acids: CATSNEQGRYEKLFF.

V is TRBV5-1 and J is TRBJ2-7, with 8 bases fitting TRBD2. J lost 2 bases, V lost 0 bases, and 7 bases had no gene match. This CDR3 spans 16 amino acids. Germline lookup yields CDR1 SGHRS and CDR2 YFSETQ. The CDR3 DNA reads TGCGCCAGCAGCTTGGCCACTAGCGGCGACCCCTACGAGCAGTACTTC. Its translation is CASSLATSGDPYEQYF.

The chain joins TRBV4-2 to TRBJ2-7, with 11 nucleotides matching TRBD2. Per germline, CDR1 LGHNA and CDR2 YNFKEQ. V lost 3 bases, J lost 0 bases, and 4 bases stayed unmatched. The CDR3 sequence is 16 residues long. CDR3 sequence reads: CASSQGTSGSSYEQYF. In DNA, the CDR3 is TGTGCCAGCAGCCAGGGCACTAGCGGGAGCTCCTACGAGCAGTACTTC.

This clonotype turned up a few times. The V call is TRBV3-1, the J call TRBJ1-6; no reliable D call. The CDR3 length is 14 residues. The V and J ends lost 6 bases and 14 bases respectively, with 20 bases between them. Germline V gene lookup returns CDR1 LGHDT and CDR2 YNNKEL (reference sequence). The CDR3 loop reads CASSRGLEFISLHF. The CDR3 DNA reads TGTGCCAGCAGTCGAGGCCTAGAATTCATATCCCTCCACTTT.

This clonotype was observed a handful of times. The chain couples TRBV28 to TRBJ1-1; tentative D call: TRBD1 (5 bases). This CDR3 has 16 residues. Germline V CDR1 and CDR2: MDHEN, SYDVKM. The ends were cut back, 7 bases at V and 0 bases at J, with 18 bases in the middle. The CDR3 region has the DNA TGTGCCAGCAAAACCCGAGGGCAGGGATTGAACACTGAAGCTTTCTTT. This sequence encodes CASKTRGQGLNTEAFF.

This clonotype came up a few times. The chain recombines TRBV6-2 or TRBV6-3 with TRBJ2-7, with 7 bases lining up with TRBD1. In germline, CDR1 is MNHEY, CDR2 SVGEGT. This CDR3 is built from 14 residues. With 5 bases clipped from V and 3 bases from J, the junction kept 7 bases outside the gene matches. This chain's CDR3 is CASSTPRDSYEQYF. DNA for the CDR3: TGTGCCAGCAGTACACCTAGGGACAGCTACGAGCAGTACTTC.

The sample holds many counts of this clonotype. The rearrangement joins TRBV20-1 to TRBJ2-7; perhaps TRBD2 as D (6 bases). V was shortened by 1 base and J by 3 bases, with 25 bases between the two germline ends. The CDR3 has 18 residues. The germline gives CDR1 DFQATT, CDR2 SNEGSKA (reference sequence). The CDR3 loop is CSARGRRDLREDHYEQYF. The CDR3 region has the DNA TGCAGTGCTAGAGGACGACGGGACCTGAGGGAGGACCACTACGAGCAGTACTTC.

The chain recombines TRBV10-3 with TRBJ2-3; 10 bases are shared with TRBD2. CDR1 ENHRY and CDR2 SYGVKD come from the germline V gene. The CDR3 runs to 15 residues. V lost 5 bases and J lost 1; bases outside the gene matches: 3. The CDR3, as DNA: TGTGCCATCAGTAGGACTAGCGGAGGCACAGATACGCAGTATTTT. Translating it yields CAISRTSGGTDTQYF.